Shown below are 28 T cell receptor beta chains from a single sample sequenced in a study of metastatic and nonmetastatic thyroid tumors. The entire patient cohort was treatment-naive prior to thyroid surgery. MiXCR re-clonotyped the PCR reads for TCRdb. The sample lists roughly 23,000 clones; roughly 18% were seen once. The sequencing sample was made of adjacent normal tissue. These receptor sequences come from a male donor with papillary thyroid cancer or a benign thyroid nodule (not recorded which). Some clones in this sample may be carry-over from other donors' samples.

With respect to this clone: The junction and the germline gene differ at one end; a read error may be behind it. V and J are TRBV6-4 and TRBJ1-1; D gene ambiguous. The CDR3 totals 12 residues. Germline V gene sequence: CDR1 MRHNA, CDR2 SNTAGT. The CDR3 DNA sequence: TGTGCCAGCAGCCCCGGACGCACTGAATCTTTCTTT. This sequence encodes CASSPGRTESFF.

In its sample, this clone was seen many times. The chain recombines TRBV12-3 or TRBV12-4 with TRBJ2-5; D unclear. Trimming took 5 bases from V and 4 from J, leaving 14 bases between them. The length of the CDR3 is 14 residues. The CDR3 spells CASSPRNLAETQYF. The DNA of the CDR3 is TGTGCCAGCAGTCCTAGGAACTTAGCAGAGACCCAGTACTTC.

This clone appeared many times. The CDR3 reads CASSQATGPLSYGYTF. The CDR3 bases are TGCGCCAGCAGCCAGGCAACAGGGCCCTTATCTTATGGCTACACCTTC. The J gene is TRBJ1-2, the V gene TRBV4-3, with a tentative D call TRBD1 (6 bases). V lost 3 bases and J 5 bases, leaving 19 bases between the germline ends. CDR1 is LGHNA, CDR2 YSLEER, per germline. The CDR3 runs to 16 residues.

This clone was seen repeatedly, ten times or more. The genes are TRBV20-1 and TRBJ1-1; 10 nucleotides agree with TRBD1. Germline V gives CDR1 DFQATT, CDR2 SNEGSKA (reference sequence). CDR3 length: 16 residues. V dropped 6 bases and J dropped 1; count of bases not matched to a gene: 11. This chain's CDR3 is CSAQGGGDRGNTEAFF. CDR3 nucleotides: TGCAGTGCCCAAGGGGGAGGGGACAGGGGGAACACTGAAGCTTTCTTT.

This clone was seen many times. The chain uses TRBV19 and TRBJ1-6; no firm D call. The CDR3 sequence is 14 residues long. Germline V gene sequence: CDR1 LNHDA, CDR2 SQIVND (reference sequence). V lost 1 base and J lost 7, with 8 bases in between. The CDR3 DNA reads as TGTGCCAGTAGTATAGCAGGAGTGAATTCACCCCTCCACTTT. Residues: CASSIAGVNSPLHF.

This clone was counted many times. The chain combines TRBV20-1 with TRBJ2-2; 7 nucleotides agree with TRBD2. Germline V CDR1 and CDR2: DFQATT, SNEGSKA (reference sequence). CDR3 length equals 16 residues. V lost 0 bases, J lost 7 bases, and 11 bases stayed unmatched. This CDR3 reads CSARDLASGAIGELFF. In DNA, the CDR3 is TGCAGTGCTAGAGATTTAGCTAGCGGTGCCATCGGGGAGCTGTTTTTT.

As for this clone: With a much larger clone just one base away, this may be a read error. The chain couples TRBV4-2 to TRBJ1-1, with D maybe TRBD1 (5 bases). Trimming left V 1 base short and J 4 bases short, with 10 bases between. Germline V gene data show CDR1 as LGHNA and CDR2 as YNFKEQ. This CDR3 is 14 amino acids long. The CDR3 coding sequence is TGTGCCAGCAGCCAAGGACAGCGGAGCACTGAAGCTTTCTTT. Protein product: CASSQGQRSTEAFF.

This clone was seen many times. Other DNA sequences of this sample code for an identical CDR3. The rearrangement uses TRBV18 and TRBJ2-2; D remains ambiguous. From germline, CDR1 is KGHSH and CDR2 LQKENI. Trimming took off 7 bases at V and 5 bases at J, with 14 bases between the two ends. The CDR3 covers 14 residues. CDR3 sequence (DNA): TGTGCCAGCTTACGGGCGGAGCTGACCGGGGAGCTGTTTTTT. This translates into CASLRAELTGELFF.

This clone was counted ten times or more. The sample contains more than one DNA sequence encoding this CDR3. CDR3 DNA: TGTGCCAGCAGCGTAGCCCCCCCGGGGTTAGGAACAGATACGCAGTATTTT. This gives the protein CASSVAPPGLGTDTQYF. The chain recombines TRBV9 with TRBJ2-3; perhaps TRBD2 as D (5 bases). Trimming stripped 0 bases from V and 3 bases from J, with 17 bases between. The germline V gene encodes CDR1 SGDLS and CDR2 YYNGEE. The CDR3 covers 17 residues.

Turning to this clone: Mismatch with germline at one junction end may stem from a read error. The chain carries TRBV6-5 and TRBJ2-1; D may match TRBD1 or TRBD2 (5 bases each). From germline, CDR1 is MNHEY and CDR2 SVGAGI. This CDR3 has 15 residues. The CDR3 spells CASGYGDRSYNEQFF. CDR3 in DNA: TGTGCCAGCGGTTACGGGGACCGCTCCTACAATGAGCAGTTCTTC.

This clone was observed at least ten times. The genes are TRBV5-1 and TRBJ1-5; D is undetermined. Between the trimmed V and J ends, which lost 0 bases and 2 bases, there was a span of 9 bases. Germline V CDR1 and CDR2: SGHRS, YFSETQ. The CDR3 extends over 15 amino acids. Here the CDR3 DNA reads TGCGCCAGCAGCTTGGAGGGAAGTGGCAATCAGCCCCAGCATTTT. It yields the protein CASSLEGSGNQPQHF.

Turning to this clone: Given the absence of the conserved phenylalanine or tryptophan at the CDR3 end, a read error is likely. The chain's CDR3 is CASSLGRGLNNYGYTI. CDR3 nucleotide sequence: TGTGCCAGCAGCTTAGGTCGTGGCCTAAACAACTATGGCTACACCATC. The chain has TRBV11-1 and TRBJ1-2; the D is unclear. Germline values: CDR1 SGHAT, CDR2 FQDESV (reference sequence). With 1 base removed from V and 2 bases from J, the gap between germline ends came to 14 bases. The CDR3 length is 16 residues.

This clone was found many times. This chain connects TRBV9 to TRBJ2-1; TRBD2 aligns across 9 bases. Germline loops: CDR1 SGDLS, CDR2 YYNGEE. The CDR3 extends over 15 amino acids. Germline trimming cut 3 bases from V and 5 bases from J; bases unmatched to any gene: 6. CDR3 in amino acids: CASSASGRTNNEQFF. DNA of the CDR3: TGTGCCAGCAGCGCCAGCGGGAGGACTAACAATGAGCAGTTCTTC.

This clone was found many times. Just one base apart from a much larger clone, this may be a read error. Since no conserved phenylalanine or tryptophan closes the CDR3, a read error is the likely cause. This chain uses TRBV7-8 with TRBJ2-5; D might be TRBD1 or TRBD2, each matching 5 bases. V was pared by 5 bases and J by 1 base, with 11 bases between. The germline V gene encodes CDR1 SGHVS and CDR2 FQNEAQ. CDR3 size: 14 residues. The DNA of the CDR3 is TGTGCCAGCAGCCCGGGACGGACCCAAGAGACCCAGTACTCC. Translating gives CASSPGRTQETQYS.

With respect to this clone: This CDR3 is missing its conserved last phenylalanine or tryptophan, likely due to a read error. The chain carries TRBV20-1 and TRBJ2-7, with 10 bases aligning to TRBD2. The CDR3 sequence is 14 residues long. The V gene's germline CDR1 is DFQATT and CDR2 SNEGSKA (reference sequence). With 5 bases clipped from V and 0 bases from J, the junction kept 4 bases outside the gene matches. In DNA, the CDR3 is TGCAGTGCTGAGACTAGCGGGCCCTCCTACGAGCAGTACGAC. Residues: CSAETSGPSYEQYD.

Details on this clone: The junction and the germline gene differ at one end; a read error may be behind it. The rearrangement joins TRBV20-1 to TRBJ2-3; TRBD2 matches 7 bases. CDR1 and CDR2 (germline): DFQATT, SNEGSKA (reference sequence). The CDR3 has 13 amino acids. CDR3 residues: CGASSGFTDTQYF. The CDR3 DNA reads TGCGGTGCTAGTAGCGGGTTCACAGATACGCAGTATTTC.

This clone was seen at least ten times. The chain has TRBV4-1 and TRBJ1-1; the match to TRBD1 covers 10 bases. J was trimmed by 7 bases and V by 4 bases; bases with no gene match: 12. The CDR3 length is 16 residues. Germline V gene lookup returns CDR1 MGHRA and CDR2 YSYEKL. As DNA, the CDR3 is TGCGCCAGCAGCCCCCTAACCGGGACAGGGGCCTTTGAAGCTTTCTTT. This encodes CASSPLTGTGAFEAFF.

This clone has only a few counts. The V call is TRBV9, the J call TRBJ2-7; D unresolved. CDR3 length equals 14 residues. The V gene lost 0 bases and the J gene lost 4 bases, with 11 bases spanning the gap. Germline loops: CDR1 SGDLS, CDR2 YYNGEE. The CDR3 protein is CASSVGATTYEQYF. Here the CDR3 DNA reads TGTGCCAGCAGCGTAGGGGCGACAACATACGAGCAGTACTTC.

The sample holds many counts of this clone. This chain joins TRBV19 and TRBJ2-2, with D maybe TRBD1 (7 bases). This CDR3 region has 15 residues. Germline CDR1 LNHDA, CDR2 SQIVND (reference sequence). V lost 3 bases to trimming and J lost 3 bases, with 11 bases between them. CDR3 in DNA: TGTGCCAGTAGTATTCAGGGGGGCTACACCGGGGAGCTGTTTTTT. Protein: CASSIQGGYTGELFF.

This clone occurred many times. The chain couples TRBV10-3 to TRBJ2-2; the D gene is possibly TRBD1 (5 bases). The CDR3 runs to 14 residues. The germline gives CDR1 ENHRY, CDR2 SYGVKD. V was cut by 10 bases and J by 2 bases, with 14 bases left in between. In DNA, the CDR3 is TGTGCCACCTCCTTGACAGATAACACCGGGGAGCTGTTTTTT. It translates to CATSLTDNTGELFF.

The chain has TRBV18 and TRBJ2-5; D remains unclear. Trimming stripped 2 bases from V and 1 base from J, with 8 bases between. The CDR3 has 14 residues. Germline CDR1 is KGHSH and CDR2 is LQKENI. The CDR3 protein is CASSPRSTQETQYF. The CDR3 DNA is TGTGCCAGCTCACCAAGGAGCACCCAAGAGACCCAGTACTTC.

In this sample, this clone is medium-sized. The rearrangement uses TRBV6-1 and TRBJ2-1; the match to TRBD2 covers 10 bases. The V gene's germline CDR1 is MNHNS and CDR2 SASEGT. V shed 6 bases and J 8 bases; nucleotides not matched to a gene: 10. This CDR3 has 15 amino acids. CDR3 loop: CASREPSGGLYEQFF. CDR3 DNA: TGTGCCAGCAGGGAACCTAGCGGGGGTCTGTATGAGCAGTTCTTC.

The chain carries TRBV6-1 and TRBJ2-1, with 7 bases that match TRBD1. Germline V gives CDR1 MNHNS, CDR2 SASEGT. The CDR3 is 16 residues long. Germline trimming cut 6 bases from V and 4 bases from J; bases unmatched to any gene: 12. Here the CDR3 reads CASRIPTGTVYNEQFF. The CDR3 DNA reads as TGTGCCAGCAGAATTCCAACCGGGACAGTATACAATGAGCAGTTCTTC.

For this clone: The germline gene is not matched at one end of the junction; a read error may be the cause. The V and J genes are TRBV30 and TRBJ2-2; possible D gene TRBD2, 8 bases. This CDR3 has 14 residues. Germline CDR1 reads GTSNPN; CDR2 reads SVGIG (reference sequence). This chain's CDR3 is CVWSGGQFSGELFF. CDR3 coding DNA: TGTGTCTGGAGCGGGGGACAGTTCTCCGGGGAGTTGTTTTTT.

This clone was seen at least ten times. The chain carries TRBV28 and TRBJ2-6; D remains unclear. Germline-derived CDR1 and CDR2 are MDHEN and SYDVKM. The germline V and J ends were trimmed by 3 bases and 0 bases, with 15 bases remaining between them. CDR3 length: 18 amino acids. CDR3 protein: CASSLSGARSSGANVLTF. CDR3 in DNA: TGTGCCAGCAGTTTGTCAGGCGCAAGGTCCTCTGGGGCCAACGTCCTGACTTTC.

Many counts were recorded for this clone. The genes are TRBV28 and TRBJ2-7; D possibly corresponds to TRBD2 (5 bases). V gave up 6 bases and J gave up 0 bases, with 18 bases separating them. Germline V CDR1 and CDR2: MDHEN, SYDVKM. CDR3 size: 16 residues. As DNA, the CDR3 is TGTGCCAGCAGCCCAGGAGGTAGCACGACCTCCTACGAGCAGTACGTC. Translation gives CASSPGGSTTSYEQYV.

This clone was found many times. J is TRBJ2-1 and V is TRBV7-9; 7 bases are shared with TRBD1. With V trimmed by 2 bases and J by 4 bases, 11 bases remained unmatched. The CDR3 spans 17 residues. CDR1 is SEHNR, CDR2 FQNEAQ, per germline (reference sequence). The CDR3 here is CASSLPSRDRRYNEQFF. The DNA of the CDR3 is TGTGCCAGCAGCTTACCGAGCCGGGACAGACGGTACAATGAGCAGTTCTTC.

This clone is classed as medium-sized. The CDR3 is CASSSLSSGARGDTQYF. The CDR3 DNA reads TGTGCCAGCAGTTCCCTTTCTAGCGGAGCTCGAGGGGATACGCAGTATTTT. V and J are TRBV27 and TRBJ2-3; 7 bases fit TRBD2. CDR1 is MNHEY, CDR2 SMNVEV, per germline (reference sequence). V was clipped by 4 bases and J by 6 bases; unmatched bases: 16. The CDR3 spans 17 residues.